This entry concerns a single T cell receptor (beta chain). Its specificity is unknown. This record belongs to a study of blood T cells in healthy people across ages. Study-wide results and caveats: Long-lived and aged donors differed, with more naive CD4+ cells and higher diversity in the long-lived.

Isolating PBMCs gave at least 6 million of these cells per sample. For the second PCR, which ran for about 7 to 11 cycles, a sample-barcoded 5' primer and a J-beta primer mix were used. TCRdb re-analysed the 5' RACE reads in MiXCR, keeping a single row per CDR3 protein. The profile shows about 810,000 distinct CDR3 sequences, roughly 35% of them singletons. This clonotype was obtained from a man aged 18 to 35 in good health. Sequenced material: blood.

The CDR3 protein is CASSHSGASYGYTF. CDR3 DNA sequence: TGTGCCAGCAGCCACTCGGGAGCCTCCTATGGCTACACCTTC. This chain joins TRBV14 and TRBJ1-2; D is uncertain. Trimming removed 3 bases at V and 4 bases at J, with 12 bases between. The CDR3 runs 14 residues. Germline CDR1 SGHDN, CDR2 FVKESK.